The 13 T cell receptor beta chains below were found in one sample sequenced in a study of control samples from healthy donors and cancer patients. Only in-frame clones appear in the TCRdb table, and some are missing; sequencing was by immunoSEQ multiplex PCR. The profile shows approximately 220,000 clones, 90% to 95% of them singletons. The sample taken for sequencing was blood. These receptors all stem from a man in his fifties or sixties in good health.

J is TRBJ2-3 and V is TRBV5-5; the D gene could be TRBD1 or TRBD2 (5 bases each). V shed 3 bases and J shed 9 bases, with 8 bases lying between them. Germline loops: CDR1 SGHKS, CDR2 YYEKEE (reference sequence). The CDR3 runs to 11 residues. The chain's CDR3 is CASSSRGTQYF. Written as DNA, the CDR3 is TGTGCCAGCAGCTCCCGGGGCACGCAGTATTTT.

This sequence joins TRBV4-1 and TRBJ2-2; weak D call: TRBD2 (6 bases). This CDR3 region has 17 residues. Trimming took off 1 base at V and 0 bases at J, with 12 bases between the two ends. Germline loops: CDR1 MGHRA, CDR2 YSYEKL. DNA of the CDR3: TGCGCCAGCAGCCAAGTAGTCGGGACTGCGAACACCGGGGAGCTGTTTTTT. Translating gives CASSQVVGTANTGELFF.

The chain uses TRBV10-3 and TRBJ1-6, with D tentatively TRBD1 (6 bases). Per the germline V gene, CDR1 is ENHRY and CDR2 is SYGVKD. This CDR3 contains 15 residues. Trimming cost V 7 bases and J 7 bases, with 17 bases left between them. In nucleotides, the CDR3 is TGTGCCATCAAAATGGACAGTCTGGGAAATTCACCCCTCCACTTT. This gives the protein CAIKMDSLGNSPLHF.

The chain employs TRBV3-1 (or the pseudogene TRBV3-2) and TRBJ2-2, with 8 bases aligning to TRBD1. From germline, CDR1 is LGHDT and CDR2 YNNKEL (reference sequence). The junction had 8 bases not matched to a gene; V was cut back by 4 bases and J by 1 base. The CDR3 consists of 17 residues. The CDR3 DNA sequence: TGTGCCAGCAGCCCCTGGGCAGGGGGCCTGAACACCGGGGAGCTGTTTTTT. This encodes CASSPWAGGLNTGELFF.

DNA for the CDR3: TGCGCCAGCAGTGAGTTAGGCAGGGGGAGGTATGAGCAGTTCTTC. This gives the protein CASSELGRGRYEQFF. The chain carries TRBV10-2 and TRBJ2-1; tentative D call: TRBD1 (7 bases). Germline V gene lookup returns CDR1 WSHSY and CDR2 SAAADI. The ends were cut back, 1 base at V and 8 bases at J, with 15 bases in the middle. This CDR3 is built from 15 residues.

The J gene is TRBJ2-7, the V gene TRBV6-5, with 8 nucleotides matching TRBD1. The V segment lost 5 bases and the J segment 2 bases; nucleotides outside the gene matches: 5. CDR1 is MNHEY, CDR2 SVGAGI, per germline. The length of the CDR3 is 14 residues. CDR3 bases: TGTGCCAGCAGTCCCGGACAGGGCGCCTACGAGCAGTACTTC. It specifies CASSPGQGAYEQYF.

The table lists this clone with a count of one. The rearrangement uses TRBV28 and TRBJ2-3, with D possibly called TRBD1 or TRBD2 (5 bases each). In germline, CDR1 is MDHEN, CDR2 SYDVKM. The V end lost 4 bases, the J end lost 3 bases, and 11 bases lay between the germline ends. This CDR3 contains 14 residues. CDR3 in amino acids: CASSWGYLTDTQYF. CDR3 nucleotides: TGTGCCAGCAGTTGGGGGTACCTAACAGATACGCAGTATTTT.

As for this clone: A read error may produce the germline difference seen at one junction end. The gene calls are TRBV5-1 and TRBJ2-5, with 7 bases lining up with TRBD1. Germline CDR1 SGHRS, CDR2 YFSETQ. The CDR3 covers 16 residues. The CDR3 is CASRLRQGLQEETQYF. The DNA of the CDR3 is TGCGCCAGCCGCTTGAGACAGGGATTACAAGAAGAGACCCAGTACTTC.

For this clone: The junction and the germline gene differ at one end; a read error may be behind it. This chain connects TRBV11-2 to TRBJ2-1; D call uncertain. The CDR3 totals 16 residues. Germline CDR1 SGHAT, CDR2 FQNNGV. CDR3 loop: CASSLDRVRAGNEQLF. The CDR3 DNA reads TGTGCCAGCAGCTTAGATCGCGTTAGAGCAGGCAATGAGCAGCTCTTC.

The chain couples TRBV5-4 to TRBJ2-3; 11 nucleotides line up with TRBD2. The CDR3 is made up of 14 amino acids. Trimming removed 4 bases from V and 6 bases from J; junction bases left unmatched: 4. CDR1 is SGHNT, CDR2 YYREEE, per germline (reference sequence). CDR3 loop: CASSPGLADDTQYF. CDR3 coding DNA: TGTGCCAGCAGCCCGGGACTAGCGGACGATACGCAGTATTTT.

The genes are TRBV9 and TRBJ2-5; TRBD1 might be the D (6 bases). The CDR3 consists of 14 residues. V was shortened by 3 bases and J by 1 base, with 10 bases between the two germline ends. The germline V gene has CDR1 SGDLS and CDR2 YYNGEE. The CDR3 DNA is TGTGCCAGCAGCGCTGGGACACCCCAAGAGACCCAGTACTTC. This encodes CASSAGTPQETQYF. The full variable domain, in which reference TRBV9 and TRBJ2-5 provide the parts outside the CDR3, is DSGVTQTPKHLITATGQRVTLRCSPRSGDLSVYWYQQSLDQGLQFLIQYYNGEERAKGNILERFSAQQFPDLHSELNLSSLELGDSALYFCASSAGTPQETQYFGPGTRLLVL.

This clone has only one observation. The V and J genes are TRBV6-2 or TRBV6-3 and TRBJ2-7, with no clear D. Looked up from germline, CDR1 is MNHEY and CDR2 is SVGEGT. The CDR3 is 13 amino acids. The V end was cut by 0 bases, the J end by 5 bases, with 8 bases between. In DNA, the CDR3 is TGTGCCAGCAGTTACTCGAATAACCACGAGCAGTACTTC. This codes for CASSYSNNHEQYF.

This chain links TRBV27 with TRBJ1-1, with D unclear. V was cut by 6 bases and J by 0 bases, with 17 bases left in between. Germline loops: CDR1 MNHEY, CDR2 SMNVEV (reference sequence). CDR3 length equals 16 residues. CDR3 coding DNA: TGTGCCAGCAGCCGCATTGGGTTAAGAATGAACACTGAAGCTTTCTTT. Translated: CASSRIGLRMNTEAFF.